Below are 12 T cell receptor beta chains sequenced from a single sample in a study of blood T cell repertoires in COVID-19. Using immunoSEQ multiplex PCR, the repertoire was profiled, and TCRdb retains in-frame clones only, with some absent. Seen here are about 190,000 clones, 65% to 85% observed once, and the top ten hold roughly 3.2%. Sequencing was carried out using PBMCs or T cells enriched from blood (not recorded which). These receptors were obtained from a woman younger than 45 who had recovered from COVID-19.

This clone was seen only a few times. The J gene is TRBJ1-2, the V gene TRBV7-2, with D possibly matching TRBD1 (5 bases). The CDR3 runs to 16 residues. V was clipped by 1 base and J by 1 base, with 13 bases between them. Germline V gene lookup returns CDR1 SGHTA and CDR2 FQGNSA. CDR3 region: CASSLGGAGGNYGYTF. Here the CDR3 DNA reads TGTGCCAGCAGCTTAGGAGGGGCCGGGGGTAACTATGGCTACACCTTC.

The chain has TRBV7-2 and TRBJ1-6, with 10 nucleotides matching TRBD1. This CDR3 has 15 residues. V lost 8 bases to trimming and J lost 5 bases; unmatched junction nucleotides: 6. Germline V gene sequence: CDR1 SGHTA, CDR2 FQGNSA. Here the CDR3 DNA reads TGTGCCAGCCGACAGGGGGCTATCCATAATTCACCCCTCCACTTT. This codes for CASRQGAIHNSPLHF.

This clone was recorded many times. V usage is TRBV29-1 and J usage is TRBJ1-2; D remains ambiguous. Trimming took off 7 bases at V and 8 bases at J, with 11 bases between the two ends. CDR1 is SQVTM and CDR2 is ANQGSEA in the germline V gene. This CDR3 is built from 10 residues. CDR3 nucleotide sequence: TGCAGCGCCGACTCTAGCGGCTACACCTTC. Translated: CSADSSGYTF.

This chain uses TRBV18 with TRBJ2-1; TRBD1 matches 11 bases. V lost 3 bases and J lost 5; bases outside the gene matches: 3. Germline V lookup: CDR1 KGHSH, CDR2 LQKENI. The CDR3 spans 15 residues. CDR3 nucleotide sequence: TGTGCCAGCTCACCCGGACAGGGGGCTCACAATGAGCAGTTCTTC. Protein: CASSPGQGAHNEQFF.

The chain joins TRBV30 to TRBJ2-1; 10 nucleotides align to TRBD2. Germline V CDR1 and CDR2: GTSNPN, SVGIG (reference sequence). CDR3 length: 14 residues. The junction had 8 bases not matched to a gene; V was cut back by 5 bases and J by 7 bases. The CDR3 reads CAWEVASGSNEQFF. DNA of the CDR3: TGTGCCTGGGAGGTGGCTAGCGGGAGTAATGAGCAGTTCTTC.

This clone was found a few times. The chain employs TRBV6-1 and TRBJ1-5, with 8 bases identical to TRBD1. The trim removed 2 bases at V and 6 bases at J, leaving 3 bases unmatched. Germline assignment: CDR1 MNHNS and CDR2 SASEGT. The CDR3 covers 14 residues. CDR3 DNA sequence: TGTGCCAGCAGTGAAAGACAGGGGAGTCAGCCCCAGCATTTT. This sequence encodes CASSERQGSQPQHF.

V gene TRBV19 combines with J gene TRBJ1-2, with D perhaps TRBD1 (6 bases). The length of the CDR3 is 12 residues. Between the trimmed V and J ends, which lost 9 bases and 8 bases, there was a span of 16 bases. Germline values: CDR1 LNHDA, CDR2 SQIVND (reference sequence). The CDR3 coding sequence is TGTGCCAGCCATTTATCACAGGGCGGCTACACCTTC. It translates to CASHLSQGGYTF.

V is TRBV28 and J is TRBJ2-2, with 7 bases that match TRBD1. This CDR3 region has 17 residues. The V and J ends lost 5 bases and 4 bases, in that order; junction bases with no gene match: 13. Per the germline V gene, CDR1 is MDHEN and CDR2 is SYDVKM. CDR3 bases: TGTGCCAGCAGTCCCCCGAAAGGGGGCGCGTTCACCGGGGAGCTGTTTTTT. It translates to CASSPPKGGAFTGELFF.

The genes are TRBV5-1 and TRBJ2-7; unclear D gene. Germline values: CDR1 SGHRS, CDR2 YFSETQ. The CDR3 is 12 amino acids. Trimming took off 5 bases at V and 4 bases at J, with 10 bases between the two ends. The CDR3 loop is CASRGERYEQYF. The CDR3 DNA is TGCGCCAGCAGAGGAGAGAGGTACGAGCAGTACTTC.

The chain employs TRBV18 and TRBJ1-5, with D uncertain. The CDR3 spans 15 residues. The V end lost 0 bases, the J end lost 2 bases, and 8 bases lay between the germline ends. CDR1 and CDR2 (germline): KGHSH, LQKENI. The CDR3 DNA sequence: TGTGCCAGCTCACCACCTCTATCTGGCAATCAGCCCCAGCATTTT. The encoded protein is CASSPPLSGNQPQHF.

CDR3 sequence reads: CASIIARLPAGELFF. In DNA form, the CDR3 reads TGTGCCAGTATAATAGCCCGCTTACCGGCCGGGGAGCTGTTTTTT. The chain combines TRBV2 with TRBJ2-2; D is uncertain. The CDR3 covers 15 residues. Trimming took off 9 bases at V and 6 bases at J, with 20 bases between the two ends. The germline V gene has CDR1 SNHLY and CDR2 FYNNEI.

The CDR3 spells CASKLDRVGNTIYF. In DNA, the CDR3 is TGTGCCAGCAAGTTAGACAGGGTGGGAAACACCATATATTTT. The rearrangement uses TRBV28 and TRBJ1-3, with 7 bases lining up with TRBD1. V lost 7 bases to trimming and J lost 4 bases; unmatched junction nucleotides: 7. The CDR3 loop spans 14 amino acids. In germline, CDR1 is MDHEN, CDR2 SYDVKM.